Below are 17 T cell receptor beta chains sequenced from a single sample in a study of spatial heterogeneity in lung cancer. Time point specified: sample taken at primary tumor resection. From the 5' RACE reads, TCRdb called clonotypes with MiXCR, one entry per CDR3 protein. Of approximately 49,000 distinct CDR3 sequences listed, less than 5.5% were seen once; the top ten hold 11%. The sample was PBMCs, taken at surgery. The source is a male donor with early-stage non-small cell lung cancer.

This clonotype occurred many times. The CDR3 region is CASSSGQASALDTQYF. The CDR3 bases are TGTGCCAGCAGTTCCGGACAGGCCTCGGCTTTAGATACGCAGTATTTT. The V gene is TRBV6-2 or TRBV6-3, the J gene TRBJ2-3; 7 bases map to TRBD1. The CDR3 totals 16 residues. The germline gives CDR1 MNHEY, CDR2 SVGEGT. J gave up 5 bases and V 4 bases, and 12 bases lay outside the gene matches.

This clonotype was detected ten times or more. The V gene is TRBV11-3, the J gene TRBJ2-7; the D gene could be TRBD1 or TRBD2 (5 bases each). Looked up from germline, CDR1 is SGHNT and CDR2 is YENEEA. Trimming removed 4 bases at V and 0 bases at J, with 25 bases between. This CDR3 is built from 19 residues. In DNA, the CDR3 is TGTGCCAGCAGCTCGCCCGTCCGGGAACCCCTAAGGGGCTCCTACGAGCAGTACTTC. As protein: CASSSPVREPLRGSYEQYF.

This clonotype was detected ten times or more. The chain carries TRBV5-1 and TRBJ1-5; 10 bases map to TRBD1. In germline, CDR1 is SGHRS, CDR2 YFSETQ. The CDR3 runs to 15 residues. V lost 0 bases and J lost 11; bases outside the gene matches: 8. Here the CDR3 reads CASSLGGTGDQAQHF. The CDR3 DNA sequence: TGCGCCAGCAGCTTGGGAGGGACAGGGGATCAAGCCCAGCATTTT.

This clonotype has ten or more counts. The gene calls are TRBV28 and TRBJ2-3, with 11 bases lining up with TRBD1. The CDR3 totals 13 residues. The germline gives CDR1 MDHEN, CDR2 SYDVKM. After removal of 10 bases from V and 8 bases from J, the junction contained 8 bases not matched to a gene. This CDR3 is CATGTGGPGTQYF. The CDR3, as DNA: TGTGCCACCGGGACAGGGGGGCCTGGTACGCAGTATTTT.

This clonotype was detected ten times or more. V is TRBV7-9 and J is TRBJ1-1; D is unclear. V was cut by 4 bases and J by 1 base, with 10 bases left in between. The CDR3 has 14 amino acids. The V gene's germline CDR1 is SEHNR and CDR2 FQNEAQ (reference sequence). Here the CDR3 DNA reads TGTGCCAGCAGCTCAGAGCAGCCGAACACTGAAGCTTTCTTT. Translation gives CASSSEQPNTEAFF.

The sample holds many counts of this clonotype. V is TRBV6-1 and J is TRBJ2-1, with TRBD1 identical over 8 bases. CDR1 and CDR2 from the germline V gene are MNHNS and SASEGT. CDR3 length: 15 residues. Germline trimming cut 1 base from V and 10 bases from J; bases unmatched to any gene: 9. CDR3 loop: CASSEELGQVWEQFF. CDR3 bases: TGTGCCAGCAGTGAAGAGTTGGGACAGGTATGGGAGCAGTTCTTC.

In this sample, this clonotype turned up many times. J is TRBJ1-5 and V is TRBV20-1, with 12 nucleotides matching TRBD1. The V gene's germline CDR1 is DFQATT and CDR2 SNEGSKA (reference sequence). The CDR3 runs 16 residues. Trimming at V came to 5 bases and at J to 6 bases, leaving 11 bases not matched to a gene. The CDR3 sequence: CSAFSGTGGEGQPQHF. CDR3 DNA: TGCAGTGCTTTCTCCGGGACAGGGGGCGAAGGTCAGCCCCAGCATTTT.

This clonotype was observed at least ten times. At one end the junction does not follow the germline gene, possibly because of a read error. CDR3 coding DNA: TGTGCCAGCTCACCACCGAGGGCCGGTGGTAAGCATTTT. This codes for CASSPPRAGGKHF. The V call is TRBV18, the J call TRBJ2-3; tentatively, D is TRBD2 (5 bases). The germline CDR1 and CDR2 sequences are KGHSH and LQKENI. The CDR3 consists of 13 residues.

This clonotype was seen many times. This chain links TRBV11-1 with TRBJ2-3; TRBD2 matches 12 bases. CDR3 length equals 16 residues. The germline V gene has CDR1 SGHAT and CDR2 FQDESV (reference sequence). Losses at the gene ends were 4 bases for V and 2 bases for J; bases not matched to a gene: 4. The CDR3 nucleotides read TGTGCCAGCAGCTCGGGACTAGCGGGCCTCACAGATACGCAGTATTTT. Protein product: CASSSGLAGLTDTQYF. The full variable domain, completed using reference TRBV11-1 and TRBJ2-3, is EAEVAQSPRYKITEKSQAVAFWCDPISGHATLYWYRQILGQGPELLVQFQDESVVDDSQLPKDRFSAERLKGVDSTLKIQPAELGDSAMYLCASSSGLAGLTDTQYFGPGTRLTVL.

This chain links TRBV20-1 with TRBJ2-3; 10 bases match TRBD1. The CDR3 consists of 13 residues. The V and J ends lost 6 bases and 6 bases, in that order; junction bases with no gene match: 6. Germline V lookup: CDR1 DFQATT, CDR2 SNEGSKA (reference sequence). This chain's CDR3 is CSAMDRGSDTQYF. The DNA of the CDR3 is TGCAGTGCCATGGACAGGGGGTCGGATACGCAGTATTTT.

At least ten counts were recorded for this clonotype. The chain couples TRBV28 to TRBJ2-7, with TRBD1 matching over 7 bases. This CDR3 has 12 residues. V shed 5 bases and J 7 bases; nucleotides not matched to a gene: 5. CDR1 and CDR2 (germline): MDHEN, SYDVKM. CDR3 DNA: TGTGCCAGCAGTCCGCCAGGGGGTGAGCAGTACTTC. Residues: CASSPPGGEQYF.

Ten or more counts support this clonotype. The chain has TRBV20-1 and TRBJ2-4; D is possibly TRBD1 (5 bases). V lost 1 base and J 5 bases, leaving 9 bases between the germline ends. Germline-derived CDR1 and CDR2 are DFQATT and SNEGSKA (reference sequence). The CDR3 covers 13 residues. CDR3 nucleotides: TGCAGTGCTAGAGTGGTGGGGCAAAACATTCAGTACTTC. This sequence encodes CSARVVGQNIQYF.

This clonotype was counted at least ten times. V gene TRBV2 combines with J gene TRBJ1-3; a possible D gene is TRBD1 (6 bases). V shed 6 bases and J shed 2 bases, with 11 bases lying between them. The length of the CDR3 is 14 residues. Germline values: CDR1 SNHLY, CDR2 FYNNEI. The CDR3 region has the DNA TGTGCCAGCAGGGGGGGGGCTGCTGGAAACACCATATATTTT. Protein product: CASRGGAAGNTIYF. Full variable domain (outside the CDR3, taken from reference TRBV2 and TRBJ1-3): EPEVTQTPSHQVTQMGQEVILRCVPISNHLYFYWYRQILGQKVEFLVSFYNNEISEKSEIFDDQFSVERPDGSNFTLKIRSTKLEDSAMYFCASRGGAAGNTIYFGEGSWLTVV.

This clonotype was seen many times. The chain carries TRBV9 and TRBJ2-2; the D call may be TRBD1 or TRBD2 (5 bases each). Germline values: CDR1 SGDLS, CDR2 YYNGEE. CDR3 length: 14 residues. V lost 0 bases and J lost 6, with 9 bases in between. The DNA for the CDR3 is TGTGCCAGCAGCGTAGGTCAGGGAGCCGGGGAGCTGTTTTTT. Translating it yields CASSVGQGAGELFF.

The chain uses TRBV4-1 and TRBJ2-5, with a weak D call TRBD1 (5 bases). From germline, CDR1 is MGHRA and CDR2 YSYEKL. V lost 3 bases to trimming and J lost 5 bases, with 19 bases between them. This CDR3 spans 16 amino acids. In nucleotides, the CDR3 is TGCGCCAGCAGCCACGCGCCAGCAGGGTACGGTGAGACCCAGTACTTC. It encodes CASSHAPAGYGETQYF.

This clonotype was counted a few times. The chain combines TRBV7-2 with TRBJ2-2, with D tentatively TRBD1 or TRBD2 (5 bases each). The CDR3 covers 17 residues. Trimming took off 2 bases at V and 1 base at J, with 14 bases between the two ends. Germline CDR1 is SGHTA and CDR2 is FQGNSA. The CDR3 reads CASSLFVGPMNTGELFF. DNA of the CDR3: TGTGCCAGCAGCTTATTTGTGGGACCCATGAACACCGGGGAGCTGTTTTTT.

The chain couples TRBV20-1 to TRBJ2-3; 10 bases are shared with TRBD2. The ends lost 5 bases at V and 4 bases at J; junction bases unmatched: 9. Germline lookup yields CDR1 DFQATT and CDR2 SNEGSKA (reference sequence). The CDR3 is made up of 15 amino acids. CDR3 protein: CSAPLAGGGADTQYF. The CDR3 coding sequence is TGCAGTGCTCCTTTAGCGGGAGGCGGGGCAGATACGCAGTATTTT.